Below, one T cell receptor (beta chain) is given with its context. Its antigen remains unknown. Repertoires were generated with immunoSEQ multiplex PCR, while TCRdb's copy carries only in-frame clones and drops some. This table has 66,000 or so clones, around 87% appearing once. This specimen belongs to a study of OX40 agonist ivuxolimab in advanced cancers. Study observations and caveats: Relative to CD4+ cells, CD8+ T cells on average had more expanded clones.

The TCR comes from an adult with an advanced solid tumor such as melanoma, head and neck, liver or kidney cancer. Sequencing used CD4+ or CD8+ T cells sorted from blood, obtained in a trial of the OX40 agonist ivuxolimab.

CDR3 region: CAGSTLYEQYF. As DNA, the CDR3 is TGTGCCGGTTCTACCCTCTACGAGCAGTACTTC. The chain has TRBV6-1 and TRBJ2-5, with D unresolved. With the DNA end fitting TRBJ2-7 better, the J assignment may be wrong. This CDR3 region has 11 residues. Germline values: CDR1 MNHNS, CDR2 SASEGT.